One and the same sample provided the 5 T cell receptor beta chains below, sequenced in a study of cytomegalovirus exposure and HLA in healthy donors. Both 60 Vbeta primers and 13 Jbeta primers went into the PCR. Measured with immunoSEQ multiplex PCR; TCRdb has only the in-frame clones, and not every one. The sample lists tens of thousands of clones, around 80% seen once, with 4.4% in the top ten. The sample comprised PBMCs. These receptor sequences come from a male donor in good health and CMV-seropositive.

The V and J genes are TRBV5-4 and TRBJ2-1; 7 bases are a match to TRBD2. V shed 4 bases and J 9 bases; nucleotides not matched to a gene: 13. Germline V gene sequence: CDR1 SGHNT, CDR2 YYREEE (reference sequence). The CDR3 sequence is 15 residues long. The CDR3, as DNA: TGTGCCAGCAGCAAAGGAGCGGGGCCGCAGGGTGAGCAGTTCTTC. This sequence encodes CASSKGAGPQGEQFF.

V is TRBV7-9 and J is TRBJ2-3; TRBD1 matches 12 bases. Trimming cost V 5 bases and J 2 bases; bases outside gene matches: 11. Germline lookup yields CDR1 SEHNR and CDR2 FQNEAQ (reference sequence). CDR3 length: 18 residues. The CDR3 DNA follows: TGTGCCAGCAGCCACCTGGGACAGGGGGCCGAAAACACAGATACGCAGTATTTT. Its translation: CASSHLGQGAENTDTQYF.

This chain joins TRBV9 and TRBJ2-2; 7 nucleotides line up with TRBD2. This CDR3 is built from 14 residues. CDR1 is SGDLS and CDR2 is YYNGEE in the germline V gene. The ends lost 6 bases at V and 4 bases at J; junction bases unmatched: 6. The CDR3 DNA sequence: TGTGCCAGCACCCCAGGCGGGAGCACCGGGGAGCTGTTTTTT. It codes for CASTPGGSTGELFF.

CDR3 DNA: TGTGCCAGCAGTGCCAACTACGAGCAGTACTTC. Its protein is CASSANYEQYF. V gene TRBV2 combines with J gene TRBJ2-7; D uncertain. The CDR3 totals 11 residues. Germline V gives CDR1 SNHLY, CDR2 FYNNEI. Trimming cost V 4 bases and J 3 bases, with 4 bases left between them.

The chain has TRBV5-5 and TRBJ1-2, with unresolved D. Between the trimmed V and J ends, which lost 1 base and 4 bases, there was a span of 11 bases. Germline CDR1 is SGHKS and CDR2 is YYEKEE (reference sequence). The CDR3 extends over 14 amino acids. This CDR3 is CASSLSRGTYGYTF. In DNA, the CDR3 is TGTGCCAGCAGCTTGTCTAGAGGAACCTATGGCTACACCTTC.